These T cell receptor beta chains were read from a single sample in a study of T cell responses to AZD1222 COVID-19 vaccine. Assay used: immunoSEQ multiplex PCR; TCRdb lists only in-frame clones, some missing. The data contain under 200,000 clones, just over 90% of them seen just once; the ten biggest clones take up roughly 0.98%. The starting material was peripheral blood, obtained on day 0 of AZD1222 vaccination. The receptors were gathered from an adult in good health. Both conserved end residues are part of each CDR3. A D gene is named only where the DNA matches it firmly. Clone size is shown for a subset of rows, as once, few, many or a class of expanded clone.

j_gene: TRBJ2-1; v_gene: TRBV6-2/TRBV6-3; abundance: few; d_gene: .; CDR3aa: CASSYMGGYEQFF; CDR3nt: TGTGCCAGCAGTTACATGGGGGGCTATGAGCAGTTCTTC
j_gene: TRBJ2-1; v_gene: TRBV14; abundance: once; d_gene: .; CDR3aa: CASSTHRVAYNEQFF; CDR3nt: TGTGCCAGCAGCACCCACAGGGTAGCCTACAATGAGCAGTTCTTC
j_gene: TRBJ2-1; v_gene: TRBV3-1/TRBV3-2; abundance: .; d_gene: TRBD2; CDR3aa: CASSLGWASGGNEGFF; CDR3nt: TGTGCCAGCAGCCTGGGGTGGGCTAGCGGGGGCAATGAGGGGTTCTTC
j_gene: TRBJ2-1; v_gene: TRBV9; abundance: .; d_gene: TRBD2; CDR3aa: CASSAGRALSEQFF; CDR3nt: TGTGCCAGCAGCGCCGGGAGGGCCCTATCCGAGCAGTTCTTC
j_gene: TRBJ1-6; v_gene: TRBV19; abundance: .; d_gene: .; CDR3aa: CASSMEDYLSPLHF; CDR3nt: TGTGCCAGTAGTATGGAGGACTACCTTTCACCCCTCCACTTT
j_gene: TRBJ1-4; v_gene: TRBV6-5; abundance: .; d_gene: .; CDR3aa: CASKKDPNEKLFF; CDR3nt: TGTGCCAGCAAGAAAGATCCTAATGAAAAACTGTTTTTT
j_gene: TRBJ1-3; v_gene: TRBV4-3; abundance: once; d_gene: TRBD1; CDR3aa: CASSRDRVSSGNTIYF; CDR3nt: TGCGCCAGCAGCCGGGACAGGGTGAGCTCTGGAAACACCATATATTTT
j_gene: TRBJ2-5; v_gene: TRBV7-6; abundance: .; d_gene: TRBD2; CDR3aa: CASSLAGTSGRETQYF; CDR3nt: TGTGCCAGCAGCTTAGCGGGGACTAGCGGGAGAGAGACCCAGTACTTC
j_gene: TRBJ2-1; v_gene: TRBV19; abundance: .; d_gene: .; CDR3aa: CASSIGGGALVEQFF; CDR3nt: TGTGCCAGTAGTATAGGTGGGGGGGCCTTGGTTGAGCAGTTCTTC
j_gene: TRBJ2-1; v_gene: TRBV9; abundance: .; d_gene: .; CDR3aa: CASGRLGALNEQFF; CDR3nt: TGTGCCAGCGGAAGACTAGGAGCCTTGAATGAGCAGTTCTTC
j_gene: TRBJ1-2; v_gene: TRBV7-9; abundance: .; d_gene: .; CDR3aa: CASSLDQPARGGYTF; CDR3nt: TGTGCCAGCAGCTTAGATCAACCGGCGCGGGGTGGCTACACCTTC
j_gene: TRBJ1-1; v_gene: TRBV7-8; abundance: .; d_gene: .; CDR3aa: CASSKWSNTEAFF; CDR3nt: TGTGCCAGCAGTAAATGGTCGAACACTGAAGCTTTCTTT
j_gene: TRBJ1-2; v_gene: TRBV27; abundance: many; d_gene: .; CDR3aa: CASKSGDYGYTF; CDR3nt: TGTGCCAGCAAATCGGGCGACTATGGCTACACCTTC
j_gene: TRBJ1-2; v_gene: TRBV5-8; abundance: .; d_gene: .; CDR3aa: CASSLRANYGYTF; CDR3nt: TGTGCCAGCAGCTTGCGGGCGAACTATGGCTACACCTTC
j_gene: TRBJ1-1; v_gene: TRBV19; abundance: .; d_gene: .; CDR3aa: CASNRDTHEAFF; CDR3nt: TGTGCCAGTAACCGGGACACACATGAAGCTTTCTTT
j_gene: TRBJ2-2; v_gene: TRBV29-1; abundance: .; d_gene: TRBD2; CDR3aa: CSVVQLAGTNTGELFF; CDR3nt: TGCAGCGTCGTCCAACTAGCGGGAACGAACACCGGGGAGCTGTTTTTT
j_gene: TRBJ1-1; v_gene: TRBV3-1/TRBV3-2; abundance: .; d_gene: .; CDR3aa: CASSQERAPQDTEAFF; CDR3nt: TGTGCCAGCAGCCAAGAAAGGGCACCTCAGGACACTGAAGCTTTCTTT
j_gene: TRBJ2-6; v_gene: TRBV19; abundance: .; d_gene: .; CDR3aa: CASKWGAGANVLTF; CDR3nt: TGTGCCAGTAAATGGGGGGCTGGGGCCAACGTCCTGACTTTC
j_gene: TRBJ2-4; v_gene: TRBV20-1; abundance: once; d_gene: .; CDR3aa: CSASGEGAAKNIQYF; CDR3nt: TGCAGTGCTAGTGGGGAGGGGGCGGCCAAAAACATTCAGTACTTC
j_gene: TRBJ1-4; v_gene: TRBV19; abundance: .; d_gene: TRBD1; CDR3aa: CASSLRGRSEKLFF; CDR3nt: TGTGCCAGCAGCCTCAGGGGGAGGTCAGAAAAACTGTTTTTT
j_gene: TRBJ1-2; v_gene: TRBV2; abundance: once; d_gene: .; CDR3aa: CASSQQGRGANYGYTF; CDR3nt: TGTGCCAGCAGTCAACAGGGAAGGGGAGCTAACTATGGCTACACCTTC